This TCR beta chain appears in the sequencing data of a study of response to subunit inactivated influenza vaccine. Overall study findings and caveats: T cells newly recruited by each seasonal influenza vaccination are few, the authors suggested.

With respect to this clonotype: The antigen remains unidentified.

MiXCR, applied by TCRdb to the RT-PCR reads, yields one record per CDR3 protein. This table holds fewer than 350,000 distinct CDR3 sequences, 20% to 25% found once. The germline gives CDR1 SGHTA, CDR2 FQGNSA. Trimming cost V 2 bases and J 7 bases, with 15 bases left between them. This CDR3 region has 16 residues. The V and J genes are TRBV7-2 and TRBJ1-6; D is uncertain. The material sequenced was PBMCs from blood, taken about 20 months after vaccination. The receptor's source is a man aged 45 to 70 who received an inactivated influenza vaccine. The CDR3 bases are TGTGCCAGCAGCTTATCGGGAACCCCATACAATTCACCCCTCCACTTT. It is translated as CASSLSGTPYNSPLHF.